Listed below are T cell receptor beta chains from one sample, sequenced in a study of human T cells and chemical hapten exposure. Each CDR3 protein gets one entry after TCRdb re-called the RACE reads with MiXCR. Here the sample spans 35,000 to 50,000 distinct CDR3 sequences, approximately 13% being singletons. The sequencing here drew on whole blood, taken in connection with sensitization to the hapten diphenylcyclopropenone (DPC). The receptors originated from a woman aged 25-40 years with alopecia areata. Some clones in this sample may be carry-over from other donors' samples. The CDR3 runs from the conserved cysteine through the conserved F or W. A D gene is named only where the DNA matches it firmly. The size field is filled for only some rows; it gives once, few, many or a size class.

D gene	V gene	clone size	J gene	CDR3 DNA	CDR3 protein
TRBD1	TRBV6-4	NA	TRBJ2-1	TGTGCCAGCAGTATGACAGGGGACGGTGAGCAGTTCTTC	CASSMTGDGEQFF
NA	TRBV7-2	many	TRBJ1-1	TGTGCCAGCAGCTTAAGTCTGGCGAACACTGAAGCTTTCTTT	CASSLSLANTEAFF
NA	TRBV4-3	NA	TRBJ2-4	TGCGCCAGCAGCCAATCCGGACGCAGGGACATTCAGTACTTC	CASSQSGRRDIQYF
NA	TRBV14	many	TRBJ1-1	TGTGCCAGCAGCCAATTTACAGAGAACACTGAAGCTTTCTTT	CASSQFTENTEAFF
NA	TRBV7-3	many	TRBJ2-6	TGTGCCAGCAGCTTAGATCACAGCTTCCTCTCTGGGGCCAACGTCCTGACTTTC	CASSLDHSFLSGANVLTF
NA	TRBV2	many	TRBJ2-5	TGTGCCAGCAACCTCACCAGGGGCTTGAGGGAGACCCAGTACTTC	CASNLTRGLRETQYF
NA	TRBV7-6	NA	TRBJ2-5	TGTGCCAGCAGCTCTCTGGTGCAAGAGACCCAGTACTTC	CASSSLVQETQYF
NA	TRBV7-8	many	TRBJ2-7	TGTGCCAGCAGCTCCGGAAGACTACTCCCCTACGAGCAGTACTTC	CASSSGRLLPYEQYF
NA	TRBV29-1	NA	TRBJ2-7	TGCAGCGTTGGCCACGGTCCCTACGAGCAGTACTTC	CSVGHGPYEQYF
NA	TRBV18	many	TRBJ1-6	TGTGCCAGCTCACCGGAGGTGGACTCACCCCTCCACTTT	CASSPEVDSPLHF
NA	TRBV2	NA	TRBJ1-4	TGTGCCAGCAGCCGAGGTGGCGAAAAACTGTTTTTT	CASSRGGEKLFF
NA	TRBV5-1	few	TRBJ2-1	TGCGCCAGCAATAGTGGGGGTGATGGTGAGCAGTTCTTC	CASNSGGDGEQFF
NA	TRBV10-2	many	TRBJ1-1	TGCGCCAGCAGTGCGCAGGGTTACACTGAAGCTTTCTTT	CASSAQGYTEAFF
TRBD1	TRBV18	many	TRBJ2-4	TGTGCCAGCTCACCGACGGACAGGGGGCGAAACATTCAGTACTTC	CASSPTDRGRNIQYF
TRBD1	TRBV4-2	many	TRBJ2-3	TGTGCCAGCAGAGGGGACAGGGGAACAGATACGCAGTATTTT	CASRGDRGTDTQYF
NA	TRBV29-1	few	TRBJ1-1	TGCAGCGTTGCCTACACTGAAGCTTTCTTT	CSVAYTEAFF
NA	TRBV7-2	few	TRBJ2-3	TGTGCCAGCAGCCCCGCGGGACTCAGCACAGATACGCAGTATTTT	CASSPAGLSTDTQYF
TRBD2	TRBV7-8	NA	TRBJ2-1	TGTGCCAGCAGCTCTTTAGCGGGAGGGCCTACGAATGAGCAGTTCTTC	CASSSLAGGPTNEQFF
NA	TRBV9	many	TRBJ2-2	TGTGCCAGCAGGCAGGGAAGCACCGGGGAGCTGTTTTTT	CASRQGSTGELFF
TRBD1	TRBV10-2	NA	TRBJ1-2	TGCGCCAGTTACAATGCCGGGACAGCCTATGGCTACACCTTC	CASYNAGTAYGYTF
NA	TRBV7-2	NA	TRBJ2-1	TGTGCCAGCAGCTTAGCCGGCGTAGGTACCCCCAACGATGAGCAGTTCTTC	CASSLAGVGTPNDEQFF
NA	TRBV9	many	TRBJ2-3	TGTGCCAGCAGCGTAGAACTAGCCCACGATACGCAGTATTTT	CASSVELAHDTQYF
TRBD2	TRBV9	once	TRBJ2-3	TGTGCCAGCAGTAGCGGGAGTTTCGCAGATACGCAGTATTTT	CASSSGSFADTQYF
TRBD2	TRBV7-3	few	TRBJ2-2	TGTGCCAGCAGCGCCTCTAGCGGGACCGGGGAGCTGTTTTTT	CASSASSGTGELFF